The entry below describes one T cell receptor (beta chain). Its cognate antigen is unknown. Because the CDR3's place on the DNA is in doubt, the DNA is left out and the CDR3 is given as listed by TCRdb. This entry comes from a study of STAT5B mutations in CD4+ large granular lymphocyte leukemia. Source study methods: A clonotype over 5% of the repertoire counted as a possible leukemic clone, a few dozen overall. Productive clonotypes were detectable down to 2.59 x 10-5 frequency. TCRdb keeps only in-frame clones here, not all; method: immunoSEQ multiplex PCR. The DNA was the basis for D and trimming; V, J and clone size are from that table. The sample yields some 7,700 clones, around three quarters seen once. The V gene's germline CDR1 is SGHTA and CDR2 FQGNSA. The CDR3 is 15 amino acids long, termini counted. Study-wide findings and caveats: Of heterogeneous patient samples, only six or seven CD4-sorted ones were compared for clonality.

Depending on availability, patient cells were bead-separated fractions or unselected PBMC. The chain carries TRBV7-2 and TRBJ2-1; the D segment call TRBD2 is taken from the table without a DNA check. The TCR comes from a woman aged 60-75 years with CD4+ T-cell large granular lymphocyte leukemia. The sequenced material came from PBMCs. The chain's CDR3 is CASSFGPGSYNEQFF.